This TCR beta chain was identified during a study of T cells and Merkel cell carcinoma outcomes. TCRdb's table, derived via immunoSEQ multiplex PCR, lists solely in-frame clones and lacks some. The data hold about 19,000 clones, with over 75% observed a single time. Trimming shortened V by 5 bases and J by 3 bases, and 4 bases separated the two germline ends. The V gene's germline CDR1 is MNHNY and CDR2 SVGAGI (reference sequence). The CDR3 contains 11 residues. Concerning this clone itself: Its cognate antigen is unknown.

Findings of the study overall: Repertoire plus T-cell density reportedly predicted Merkel cell carcinoma outcomes.

The chain has TRBV6-6 and TRBJ2-5; no definite D call. The sequence was collected from a human donor with Merkel cell carcinoma. Source material: tumor tissue from Merkel cell carcinoma. Here the CDR3 reads CASSLKETQYF. DNA of the CDR3: TGTGCCAGCAGTCTTAAAGAGACCCAGTACTTC.